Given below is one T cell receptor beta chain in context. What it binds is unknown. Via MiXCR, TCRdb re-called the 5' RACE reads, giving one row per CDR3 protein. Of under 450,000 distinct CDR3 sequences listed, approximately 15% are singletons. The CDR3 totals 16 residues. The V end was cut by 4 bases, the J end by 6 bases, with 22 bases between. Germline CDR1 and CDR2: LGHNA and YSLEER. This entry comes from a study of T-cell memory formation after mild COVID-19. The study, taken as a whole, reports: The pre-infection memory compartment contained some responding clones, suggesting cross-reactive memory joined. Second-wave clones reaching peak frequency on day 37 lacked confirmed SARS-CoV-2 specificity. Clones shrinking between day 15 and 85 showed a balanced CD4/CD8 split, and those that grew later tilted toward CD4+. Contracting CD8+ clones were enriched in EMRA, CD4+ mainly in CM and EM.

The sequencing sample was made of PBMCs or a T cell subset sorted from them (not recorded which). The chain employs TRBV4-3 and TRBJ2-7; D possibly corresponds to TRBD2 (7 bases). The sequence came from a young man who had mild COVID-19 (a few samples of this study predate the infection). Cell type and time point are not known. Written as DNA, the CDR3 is TGCGCCAGCAGCCTCTCGAGGTTTACGGGGGGCGGCGAGCAGTACTTC. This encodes CASSLSRFTGGGEQYF.